This T cell receptor beta chain was observed in a study of regulatory T cells in long-lasting Graves disease. Time point described: newly diagnosed GD, antithyroid drugs for less than 3 months. RNA extracted from PBMCs served as the sequencing template. This clonotype came up a few times. V lost 5 bases to trimming and J lost 9 bases, with 11 bases between them. There are 13 residues in the CDR3. Germline V gene lookup returns CDR1 LNHNV and CDR2 YYDKDF (reference sequence). Arm-PCR of CDR3 regions with iRepertoire HTBI primers generated TCR beta libraries. TCRdb reanalysed the multiplex PCR reads using MiXCR and keeps one entry per CDR3 protein. The sample carries more than 450,000 distinct CDR3 sequences, around 12% recorded once. The same specimen was also included in a second study, on T cells in Graves' hyperthyroidism and ophthalmopathy.

This clonotype was obtained from a woman in her thirties with Graves disease. V and J are TRBV15 and TRBJ1-6; D is ambiguous. The specimen comprised peripheral blood mononuclear cells (PBMCs), sampled at new diagnosis, from a patient treated with antithyroid drugs. CDR3 DNA sequence: TGTGCCACCAGCCGATACATTTTTTCACCCCTCCACTTT. As protein: CATSRYIFSPLHF.